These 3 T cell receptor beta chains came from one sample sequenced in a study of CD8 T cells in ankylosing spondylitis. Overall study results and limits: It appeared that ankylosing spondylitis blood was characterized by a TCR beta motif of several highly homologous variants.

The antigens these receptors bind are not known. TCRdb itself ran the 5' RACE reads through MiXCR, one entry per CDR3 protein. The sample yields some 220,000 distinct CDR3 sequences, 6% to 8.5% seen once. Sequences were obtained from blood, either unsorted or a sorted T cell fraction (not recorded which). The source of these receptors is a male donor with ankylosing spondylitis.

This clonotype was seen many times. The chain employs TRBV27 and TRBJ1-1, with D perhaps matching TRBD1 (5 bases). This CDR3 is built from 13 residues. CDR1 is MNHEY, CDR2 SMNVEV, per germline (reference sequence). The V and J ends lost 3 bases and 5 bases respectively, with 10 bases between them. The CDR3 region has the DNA TGTGCCAGCAGTTTTCCGGGGGATACTGAAGCTTTCTTT. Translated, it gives CASSFPGDTEAFF.

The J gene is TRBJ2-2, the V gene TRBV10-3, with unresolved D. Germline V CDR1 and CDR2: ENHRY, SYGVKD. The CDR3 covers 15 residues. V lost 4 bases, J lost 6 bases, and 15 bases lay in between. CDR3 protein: CAISATPGGPGELFF. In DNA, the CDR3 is TGTGCCATCAGTGCGACCCCCGGTGGTCCCGGGGAGCTGTTTTTT.

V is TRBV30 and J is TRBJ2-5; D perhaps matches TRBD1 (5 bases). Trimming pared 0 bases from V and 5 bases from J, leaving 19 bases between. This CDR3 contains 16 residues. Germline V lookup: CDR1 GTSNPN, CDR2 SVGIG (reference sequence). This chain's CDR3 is CAWSVWQGRMLETQYF. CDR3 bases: TGTGCCTGGAGTGTATGGCAGGGTCGGATGTTGGAGACCCAGTACTTC. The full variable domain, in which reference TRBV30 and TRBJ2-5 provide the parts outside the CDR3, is SQTIHQWPATLVQPVGSPLSLECTVEGTSNPNLYWYRQAAGRGLQLLFYSVGIGQISSEVPQNLSASRPQDRQFILSSKKLLLSDSGFYLCAWSVWQGRMLETQYFGPGTRLLVL.